This TCR beta chain was found in a study of blood T cell repertoires in COVID-19. Study in general: Material from acute and convalescent COVID-19 was sourced from the United States, Italy and Spain. T cells, B-cell-depleted T cells, or PBMCs supplied cDNA or gDNA.

The V end lost 6 bases, the J end lost 3 bases, and 11 bases lay between the germline ends. The CDR3 contains 12 residues. Germline CDR1 SQVTM, CDR2 ANQGSEA. Authors' methods: From reference gene primer amplification, estimates of nucleated cell counts were derived. Sequenced by immunoSEQ multiplex PCR; TCRdb stores in-frame clones only, minus some. V, J and clone size are those of that table, while D and trimming were read from the DNA. Of approximately 250,000 clones listed, roughly 86% were seen once; the top ten hold around 1.6%. The chain uses TRBV29-1 and TRBJ1-2, with D maybe TRBD1 (6 bases). The source material was peripheral blood. This TCR came from a woman in her fifties or sixties who had recovered from COVID-19. The DNA for the CDR3 is TGCAGCGTAGACAGGACCTACTATGGCTACACCTTC. As protein: CSVDRTYYGYTF.